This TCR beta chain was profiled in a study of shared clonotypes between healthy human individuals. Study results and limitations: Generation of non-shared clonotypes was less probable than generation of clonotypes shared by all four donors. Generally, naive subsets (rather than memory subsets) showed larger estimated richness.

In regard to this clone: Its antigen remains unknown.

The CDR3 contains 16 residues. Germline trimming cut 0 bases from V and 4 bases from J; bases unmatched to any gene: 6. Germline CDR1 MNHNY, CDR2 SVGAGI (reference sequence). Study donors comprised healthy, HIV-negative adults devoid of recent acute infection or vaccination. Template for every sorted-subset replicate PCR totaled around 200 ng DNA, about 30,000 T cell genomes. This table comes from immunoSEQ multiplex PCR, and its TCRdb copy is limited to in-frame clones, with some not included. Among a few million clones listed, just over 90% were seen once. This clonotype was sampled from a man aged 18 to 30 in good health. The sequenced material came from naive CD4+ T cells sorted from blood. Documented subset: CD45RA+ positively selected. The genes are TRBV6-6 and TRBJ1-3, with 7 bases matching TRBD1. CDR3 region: CASSYSETGEGNTIYF. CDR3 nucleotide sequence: TGTGCCAGCAGTTACTCGGAAACAGGGGAAGGAAACACCATATATTTT.